This TCR beta chain was captured by sequencing in a study of Ad26.COV2.S vaccination and SARS-CoV-2 variants. Sample treatment: over 15 received Ad26.COV2.S at low or high dose, single or two shots; a few received placebo; per-sample allocation not given. Day 63 after the first vaccine or placebo injection was the time point for sampling. There are 15 residues in the CDR3. The V and J ends lost 0 bases and 7 bases respectively, with 14 bases between them. In germline, CDR1 is SGHRS, CDR2 YFSETQ. Using immunoSEQ multiplex PCR, the repertoire was profiled, and TCRdb retains in-frame clones only, with some absent. Of about 680,000 clones in the sample, around 92% were seen once.

The rearrangement uses TRBV5-1 and TRBJ2-1; the D is unclear. This receptor was taken from a person aged 18-65 years who received the Ad26.COV2.S COVID-19 vaccine or a placebo. Source: peripheral blood, taken in a trial of Ad26.COV2.S vaccine versus placebo. CDR3 sequence (DNA): TGCGCCAGCAGCTTGGCTCCCTCCGCCGGGAATGAGCAGTTCTTC. This codes for CASSLAPSAGNEQFF.